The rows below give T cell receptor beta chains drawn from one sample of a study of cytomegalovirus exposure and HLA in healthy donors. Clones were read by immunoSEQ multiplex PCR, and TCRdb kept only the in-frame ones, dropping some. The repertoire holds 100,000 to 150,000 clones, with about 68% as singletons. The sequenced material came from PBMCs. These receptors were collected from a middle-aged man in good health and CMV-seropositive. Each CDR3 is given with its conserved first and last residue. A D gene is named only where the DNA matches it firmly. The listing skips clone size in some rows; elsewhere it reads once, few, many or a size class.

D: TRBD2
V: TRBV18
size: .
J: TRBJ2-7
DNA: TGTGCCAGCTCACCACTTCCTAGCGGGAGGGCTAGCGAGCAGTACTTC
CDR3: CASSPLPSGRASEQYF

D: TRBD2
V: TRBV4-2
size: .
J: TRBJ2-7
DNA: TGTGCCAGCAGGGACTCGACTAGCGGGAGGAAACACGAGCAGTACTTC
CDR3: CASRDSTSGRKHEQYF

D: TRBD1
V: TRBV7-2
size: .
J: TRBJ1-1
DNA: TGTGCCAGCAGCTTAGATAGGGCAGGGGGTGAAGCTTTCTTT
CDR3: CASSLDRAGGEAFF

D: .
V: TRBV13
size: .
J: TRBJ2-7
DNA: TGTGCCAGCAGCTTAAAGTCGACTTACTACGAGCAGTACTTC
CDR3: CASSLKSTYYEQYF

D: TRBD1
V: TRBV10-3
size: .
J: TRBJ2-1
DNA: TGTGCCATCAGTGGCCGGGACAGGGGCAATGAGCAGTTCTTC
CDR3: CAISGRDRGNEQFF

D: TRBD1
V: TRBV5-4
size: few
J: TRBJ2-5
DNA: TGTGCCAGCAGCTCACAGGGGATGGATGAGACCCAGTACTTC
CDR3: CASSSQGMDETQYF

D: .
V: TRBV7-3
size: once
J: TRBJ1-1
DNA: TGTGCCAGCAGCATCGGCCCAGGGAACACTGAAGCTTTCTTT
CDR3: CASSIGPGNTEAFF

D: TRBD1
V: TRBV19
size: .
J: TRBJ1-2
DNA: TGTGCCAGTAGTACCGCCACAGGGGGCGCGGGACGCGGCTACACCTTC
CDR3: CASSTATGGAGRGYTF

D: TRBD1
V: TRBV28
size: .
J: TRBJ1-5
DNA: TGTGCCAGCAGTTTGACAGGGGTTAGCAATCAGCCCCAGCATTTT
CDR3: CASSLTGVSNQPQHF

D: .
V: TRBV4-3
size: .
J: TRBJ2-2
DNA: TGCGCCAGCCGCCGGGACTCATACACCGGGGAGCTGTTTTTT
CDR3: CASRRDSYTGELFF

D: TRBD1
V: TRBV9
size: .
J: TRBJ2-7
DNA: TGTGCCAGCAGCGTAGGACAGGGCACATCTTACGAGCAGTACTTC
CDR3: CASSVGQGTSYEQYF

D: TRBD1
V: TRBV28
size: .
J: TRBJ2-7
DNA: TGTGCCAGCAGTCCGGGACAGGGGGCCTACGAGCAGTACTTC
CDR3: CASSPGQGAYEQYF

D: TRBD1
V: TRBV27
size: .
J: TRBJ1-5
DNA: TGTGCCAGCAGTTTGGAGAGTACAGGGGTCAATCAGCCCCAGCATTTT
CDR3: CASSLESTGVNQPQHF

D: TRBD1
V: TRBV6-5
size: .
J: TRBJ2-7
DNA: TGTGCCAGCACCCGGGACAGGGGGTACGAGCAGTACTTC
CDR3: CASTRDRGYEQYF

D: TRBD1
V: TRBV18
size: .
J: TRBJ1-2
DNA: TGTGCCAGCTCACCGGAAGCACAGGGGCCTAGCGGCTACACCTTC
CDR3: CASSPEAQGPSGYTF

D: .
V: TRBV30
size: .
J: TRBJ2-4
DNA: TGTGCCTGGAGTGTTTTGAACAATCAAAACATTCAGTACTTC
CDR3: CAWSVLNNQNIQYF

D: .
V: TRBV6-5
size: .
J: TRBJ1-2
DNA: TGTGCCAGCAGTTATCAAGGGGGAGCACCTAACTATGGCTACACCTTC
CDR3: CASSYQGGAPNYGYTF

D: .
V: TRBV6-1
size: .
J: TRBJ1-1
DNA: TGTCTAACAGCCGGGGGTGGCACTGAAGCTTTCTTT
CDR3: CLTAGGGTEAFF

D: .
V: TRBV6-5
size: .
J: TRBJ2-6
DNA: TGTGCCAGCAGTTCCCTCGGTACCGGTGGGGCCAACGTCCTGACTTTC
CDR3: CASSSLGTGGANVLTF

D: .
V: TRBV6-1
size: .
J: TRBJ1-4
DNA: TGTGCCAGCAGCGTCGGGTCCTCAACGGAAAAACTGTTTTTT
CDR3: CASSVGSSTEKLFF

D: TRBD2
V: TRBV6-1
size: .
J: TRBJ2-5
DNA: TGTGCCAGCAGCGGACTAGCGGGAGGGGAGACCCAGTACTTC
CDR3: CASSGLAGGETQYF

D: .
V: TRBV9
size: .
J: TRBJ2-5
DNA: TGTGCCAGCAGCCTCATGACAAGCCAAGAGACCCAGTACTTC
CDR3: CASSLMTSQETQYF

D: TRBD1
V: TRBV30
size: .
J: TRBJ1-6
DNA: TGTGCCTGGGGGGAGACGGACAGGAACTCACCCCTCCACTTT
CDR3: CAWGETDRNSPLHF

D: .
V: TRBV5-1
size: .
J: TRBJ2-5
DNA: TGCGCCAGCAGCCCCCGCGGGGTCCAAGAGACCCAGTACTTC
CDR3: CASSPRGVQETQYF

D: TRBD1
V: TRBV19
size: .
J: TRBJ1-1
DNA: TGTGCCAGTAGTCCCTATACAGGGGTCTTCACTGAAGCTTTCTTT
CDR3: CASSPYTGVFTEAFF

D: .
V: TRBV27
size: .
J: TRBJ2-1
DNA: TGTGCCAGCAATCACCGGGTCTCCAACTACAATGAGCAGTTCTTC
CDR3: CASNHRVSNYNEQFF

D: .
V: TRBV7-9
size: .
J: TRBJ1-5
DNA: TGTGCCAGCAGCTTCCAGGGCAATCAGCCCCAGCATTTT
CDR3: CASSFQGNQPQHF

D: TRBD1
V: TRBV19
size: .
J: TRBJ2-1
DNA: TGTGCCAGTAGTTCACGTAGGACAGGGACCTCCTACAATGAGCAGTTCTTC
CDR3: CASSSRRTGTSYNEQFF

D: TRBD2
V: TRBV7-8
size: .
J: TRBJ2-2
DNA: TGTGCCAGTCACACTAGCGGGAGAACGCGGGAGCTGTTTTTT
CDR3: CASHTSGRTRELFF

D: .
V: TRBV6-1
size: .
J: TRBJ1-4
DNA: TGTGCCAGCAGTGACTTTCGAGCTGCAACTAATGAAAAACTGTTTTTT
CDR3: CASSDFRAATNEKLFF

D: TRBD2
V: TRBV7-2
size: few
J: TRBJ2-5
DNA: TGTGCCAGCAGCTCACCTAGCGGGCAAAGATCTCAAGAGACCCAGTACTTC
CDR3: CASSSPSGQRSQETQYF

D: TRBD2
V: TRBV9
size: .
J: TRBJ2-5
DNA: TGTGCCAGCAGCGTAGGGACTAGCGGGAGGTCTCAGCAAGAGACCCAGTACTTC
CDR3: CASSVGTSGRSQQETQYF

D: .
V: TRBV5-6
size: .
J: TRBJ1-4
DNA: TGTGCCAGCAGCTTTTGGGGCCTTAATGAAAAACTGTTTTTT
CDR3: CASSFWGLNEKLFF

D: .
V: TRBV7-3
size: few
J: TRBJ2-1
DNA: TGTGCCAGCAGTCCGCTGGGGATTGGAGGGCGTGATGAGCAGTTCTTC
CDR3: CASSPLGIGGRDEQFF

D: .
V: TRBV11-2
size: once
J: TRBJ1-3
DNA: TGTGCCAGCAGCGGCTACCGGGACTTTAGAGCTGGAAACACCATATATTTT
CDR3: CASSGYRDFRAGNTIYF

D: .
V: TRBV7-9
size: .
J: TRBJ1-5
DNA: TGTGCCAGCAGCTCTTCAGGGAACAATCAGCCCCAGCATTTT
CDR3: CASSSSGNNQPQHF

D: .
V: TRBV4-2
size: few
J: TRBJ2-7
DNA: TGTGCCAGCAGCCAAGAGGCAGGTGAATCCTACGAGCAGTACTTC
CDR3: CASSQEAGESYEQYF

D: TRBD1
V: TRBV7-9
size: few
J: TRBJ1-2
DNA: TGTGCCAGCAGCTCCAGTGGGGGACAGGGGGTTATGGGCTACACCTTC
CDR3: CASSSSGGQGVMGYTF

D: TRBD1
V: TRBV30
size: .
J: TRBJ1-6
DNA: TGTGCCTGGAGTTTAACAGGGGGCCGCATGGATTCACCCCTCCACTTT
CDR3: CAWSLTGGRMDSPLHF

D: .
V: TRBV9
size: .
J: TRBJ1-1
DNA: TGTGCCAGCAGCCCCAGGACATACAACACTGAAGCTTTCTTT
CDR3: CASSPRTYNTEAFF

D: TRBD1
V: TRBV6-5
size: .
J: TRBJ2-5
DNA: TGTGCCAGCAGTCGACAGGGGAAGAAGACCCAGTACTTC
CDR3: CASSRQGKKTQYF

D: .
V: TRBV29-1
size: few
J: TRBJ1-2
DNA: TGCAGCGTGGAGGAGGAGGGGGGCTACACCTTC
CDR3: CSVEEEGGYTF

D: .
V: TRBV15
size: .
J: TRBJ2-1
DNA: TGTGCCACCAGCAGAGACCCCAGGGGATACAATGAGCAGTTCTTC
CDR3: CATSRDPRGYNEQFF

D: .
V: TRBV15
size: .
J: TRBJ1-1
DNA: TGTGCCACCACCCGCGGCGGGGACACTGAAGCTTTCTTT
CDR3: CATTRGGDTEAFF

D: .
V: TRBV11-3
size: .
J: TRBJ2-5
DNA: TGTGCCAGCAGCCTGACTAGTTCTACGGAGACCCAGTACTTC
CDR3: CASSLTSSTETQYF

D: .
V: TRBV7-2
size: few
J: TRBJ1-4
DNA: TGTGCCAGCAGTTCAGGGTCAACTAATGAAAAACTGTTTTTT
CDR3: CASSSGSTNEKLFF

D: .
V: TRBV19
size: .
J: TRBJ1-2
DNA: TGTGCCAGTAGTATAGGCGGGACCGAACAGGACTATGGCTACACCTTC
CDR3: CASSIGGTEQDYGYTF

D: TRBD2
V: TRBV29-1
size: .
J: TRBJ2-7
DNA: TGCAGCGTTGTAGCGGGAGTTCCCTACGAGCAGTACTTC
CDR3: CSVVAGVPYEQYF

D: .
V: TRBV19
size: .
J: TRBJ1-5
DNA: TGTGCCAGTAAGGGACAAGGAGACACTCAGCCCCAGCATTTT
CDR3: CASKGQGDTQPQHF

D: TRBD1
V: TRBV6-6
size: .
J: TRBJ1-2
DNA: TGTGCCAGCATCCCCGGGACAGCTCTTCACGGCTACACCTTC
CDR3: CASIPGTALHGYTF

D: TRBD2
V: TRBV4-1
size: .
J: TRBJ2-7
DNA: TGCGCCAGCAGCCAAGAGGCGGGGGGCGTCTCCTACGAGCAGTACTTC
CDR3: CASSQEAGGVSYEQYF

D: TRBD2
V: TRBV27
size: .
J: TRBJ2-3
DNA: TGTGCCAGCAGTTTAACCGGGACTAGCGGTACAGATACGCAGTATTTT
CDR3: CASSLTGTSGTDTQYF

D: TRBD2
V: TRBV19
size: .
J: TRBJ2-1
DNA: TGTGCCAGTAGGGGACTAGCGGGAGGAGGTGAGCAGTTCTTC
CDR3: CASRGLAGGGEQFF

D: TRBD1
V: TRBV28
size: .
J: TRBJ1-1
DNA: TGTGCCAGCAGTTCCACAGGGGGCATTCTGAACACTGAAGCTTTCTTT
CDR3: CASSSTGGILNTEAFF

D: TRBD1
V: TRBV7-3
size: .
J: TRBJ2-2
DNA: TGTGCCAGCAGCCCCGGGACAGGGGGTATGAAGCTGTTTTTT
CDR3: CASSPGTGGMKLFF

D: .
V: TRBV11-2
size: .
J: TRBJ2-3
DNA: TGTGCCAGCAGCTTAGGTTCGGGTTCCACAGATACGCAGTATTTT
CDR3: CASSLGSGSTDTQYF

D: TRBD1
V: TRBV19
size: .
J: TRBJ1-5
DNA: TGTGCCAGTAGTGTGGACAGGGGGAGCAATCAGCCCCAGCATTTT
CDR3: CASSVDRGSNQPQHF

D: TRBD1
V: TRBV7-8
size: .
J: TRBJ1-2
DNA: TGTGCCAGCAGCACCGACAGGGGGCGCTTCTATGGCTACACCTTC
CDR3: CASSTDRGRFYGYTF

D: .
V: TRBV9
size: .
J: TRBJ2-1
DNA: TGTGCCAGCAGCGCCCAGGGACAAAACAATGAGCAGTTCTTC
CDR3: CASSAQGQNNEQFF

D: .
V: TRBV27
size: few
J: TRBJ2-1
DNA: TGTGCCAGCAGTTTTTTAATAGCGAACAATGAGCAGTTCTTC
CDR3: CASSFLIANNEQFF